The 27 T cell receptor beta chains reported below all come from one sample, sequenced in a study of blood T cell repertoires in COVID-19. Produced via immunoSEQ multiplex PCR; TCRdb's table is partial and in-frame only. Altogether 56,000 or so clones are present, about 89% being singletons, with the ten largest covering about a fifth. The source material was peripheral blood. The receptor source for this set is a human donor in a cohort sampled during active COVID-19.

The DNA for the CDR3 is TGTGCCAGCAGTAGCCGGGACAGCCTAGGGAATCAGCCCCAGCATTTT. Protein product: CASSSRDSLGNQPQHF. The genes are TRBV2 and TRBJ1-5; the match to TRBD1 covers 7 bases. With V trimmed by 5 bases and J by 4 bases, 11 bases remained unmatched. The CDR3 is made up of 16 amino acids. The germline CDR1 and CDR2 sequences are SNHLY and FYNNEI.

The chain employs TRBV5-1 and TRBJ1-1; D may be TRBD1 (5 bases). The CDR3 is made up of 15 amino acids. The V end was cut by 1 base, the J end by 4 bases, with 14 bases between. CDR1 and CDR2 (germline): SGHRS, YFSETQ. The CDR3 loop reads CASSLQTGVGTEAFF. The CDR3 DNA sequence: TGCGCCAGCAGCTTGCAAACGGGGGTAGGCACTGAAGCTTTCTTT.

The J gene is TRBJ1-1, the V gene TRBV7-2; 7 bases align to TRBD1. The germline V gene encodes CDR1 SGHTA and CDR2 FQGNSA. Unmatched junction bases numbered 6, after V lost 3 bases and J lost 11 bases. CDR3 length equals 12 residues. The CDR3 loop is CASSLQGVNAFF. In DNA form, the CDR3 reads TGTGCCAGCAGCTTGCAGGGGGTTAACGCTTTCTTT. The entire variable domain, with the rest obtained from reference TRBV7-2 and TRBJ1-1, is as follows: GAGVSQSPSNKVTEKGKDVELRCDPISGHTALYWYRQSLGQGLEFLIYFQGNSAPDKSGLPSDRFSAERTGGSVSTLTIQRTQQEDSAVYLCASSLQGVNAFFGQGTRLTVV.

This chain uses TRBV15 with TRBJ1-1; the D gene is possibly TRBD1 (6 bases). Trimming stripped 5 bases from V and 2 bases from J, with 12 bases between. The CDR3 contains 14 residues. From germline, CDR1 is LNHNV and CDR2 YYDKDF (reference sequence). The DNA of the CDR3 is TGTGCCACCAGCGGACCCAGGGGTAACACTGAAGCTTTCTTT. It translates to CATSGPRGNTEAFF.

DNA for the CDR3: TGTGCCAGCAGCGCCACAGTAGACTATGGCTACACCTTC. Translating it yields CASSATVDYGYTF. The chain is built from TRBV5-4 and TRBJ1-2; D uncertain. This CDR3 is 13 amino acids long. From germline, CDR1 is SGHNT and CDR2 YYREEE (reference sequence). Trimming pared 4 bases from V and 3 bases from J, leaving 10 bases between.

The rearrangement uses TRBV24-1 and TRBJ2-2; 7 positions match TRBD1. The J segment lost 2 bases and the V segment lost 5 bases, leaving 7 bases of the junction unmatched. Germline V gene lookup returns CDR1 KGHDR and CDR2 SFDVKD. The CDR3 spans 16 residues. The CDR3 reads CATSARQGVNTGELFF. CDR3 DNA sequence: TGTGCCACCAGTGCTCGGCAGGGGGTAAACACCGGGGAGCTGTTTTTT.

The chain joins TRBV19 to TRBJ2-3; TRBD1 matches at 10 bases. The CDR3 length is 14 residues. Germline lookup yields CDR1 LNHDA and CDR2 SQIVND (reference sequence). Unmatched junction bases numbered 1, after V lost 3 bases and J lost 4 bases. CDR3: CASSIGQGADTQYF. The CDR3 coding sequence is TGTGCCAGTAGTATTGGACAGGGGGCAGATACGCAGTATTTT.

This clone was detected only a few times. The rearrangement uses TRBV3-1 (or the pseudogene TRBV3-2) and TRBJ1-6, with D tentatively TRBD1 (6 bases). Trimming left V 1 base short and J 5 bases short, with 6 bases between. The germline CDR1 and CDR2 sequences are LGHDT and YNNKEL (reference sequence). The CDR3 has 14 amino acids. CDR3 amino acids: CASSQGTDNSPLHF. CDR3 in DNA: TGTGCCAGCAGCCAAGGGACAGATAATTCACCCCTCCACTTT.

As for this clone: A read error may account for a junction end that differs from germline. V is TRBV12-3 or TRBV12-4 and J is TRBJ2-7, with TRBD2 as a possible D gene (6 bases). The CDR3 contains 12 residues. The CDR3 nucleotides are TGTGCCAGCAGCTTAGGAGGGCACGAGCAGTACTTC. It translates to CASSLGGHEQYF.

This CDR3 reads CASSFVGGGNSPLHF. As DNA, the CDR3 is TGTGCCAGCAGTTTTGTCGGGGGTGGGAATTCACCCCTCCACTTT. This chain uses TRBV27 with TRBJ1-6; D is perhaps TRBD1 (5 bases). Trimming pared 3 bases from V and 7 bases from J, leaving 13 bases between. The CDR3 is made up of 15 amino acids. Germline CDR1 is MNHEY and CDR2 is SMNVEV (reference sequence).

The rearrangement uses TRBV29-1 and TRBJ1-2; D is possibly TRBD1 (6 bases). Germline CDR1 and CDR2: SQVTM and ANQGSEA. This CDR3 spans 15 amino acids. Between the trimmed V and J ends, which lost 8 bases and 4 bases, there was a span of 23 bases. The CDR3 is CSTTRLQGSSYGYTF. DNA for the CDR3: TGCAGCACCACCCGGTTACAGGGTAGTAGCTATGGCTACACCTTC.

This sequence joins TRBV4-1 and TRBJ2-7, with D tentatively TRBD2 (7 bases). Trimming pared 0 bases from V and 7 bases from J, leaving 19 bases between. The CDR3 totals 16 residues. CDR1 is MGHRA and CDR2 is YSYEKL in the germline V gene. The CDR3 is CASSQDPVRGGLEQYF. CDR3 nucleotide sequence: TGCGCCAGCAGCCAAGATCCGGTGAGGGGGGGCCTTGAGCAGTACTTC.

The DNA for the CDR3 is TGTGCCATCATAGGGGACAAAACGGGCTATGGCTACACCTTC. Amino acids: CAIIGDKTGYGYTF. V and J are TRBV10-3 and TRBJ1-2, with a tentative D call TRBD1 (6 bases). Germline CDR1 reads ENHRY; CDR2 reads SYGVKD. The CDR3 sequence is 14 residues long. The V gene lost 7 bases and the J gene lost 4 bases, with 16 bases spanning the gap.

This clone showed up just once. The CDR3 reads CAISGGQPMNTEAFF. CDR3 nucleotides: TGTGCCATCAGTGGAGGACAGCCCATGAACACTGAAGCTTTCTTT. This chain uses TRBV10-3 with TRBJ1-1; tentatively, D is TRBD1 (6 bases). CDR3 length: 15 residues. Per germline, CDR1 ENHRY and CDR2 SYGVKD. V gave up 4 bases and J gave up 0 bases, with 12 bases separating them.

A single count supports this clone. V is TRBV14 and J is TRBJ2-1, with TRBD2 matching over 7 bases. CDR1 and CDR2 (germline): SGHDN, FVKESK. CDR3 length equals 16 residues. V shed 5 bases, J shed 3 bases, and the junction held 10 bases outside the gene matches. The CDR3: CASSLTLAALYNEQFF. Written as DNA, the CDR3 is TGTGCCAGCAGCTTAACGCTAGCGGCCCTCTACAATGAGCAGTTCTTC.

The chain combines TRBV27 with TRBJ1-2; D not resolved. The CDR3 loop spans 13 amino acids. Trimming took 5 bases from V and 4 from J, leaving 11 bases between them. CDR1 is MNHEY, CDR2 SMNVEV, per germline (reference sequence). CDR3: CASSRRGTYGYTF. The CDR3 DNA reads as TGTGCCAGCAGTCGTCGAGGTACCTATGGCTACACCTTC.

The genes are TRBV27 and TRBJ1-5; tentatively, D is TRBD1 (6 bases). V lost 4 bases, J lost 7 bases, and 11 bases lay in between. CDR3 size: 13 residues. Germline V CDR1 and CDR2: MNHEY, SMNVEV (reference sequence). CDR3 DNA: TGTGCCAGCAGTTCAACAGGGTACCAGCCCCAGCATTTT. Translated: CASSSTGYQPQHF.

V is TRBV28 and J is TRBJ1-1; TRBD1 might be the D (6 bases). CDR3 length: 13 residues. Germline CDR1 reads MDHEN; CDR2 reads SYDVKM. V was trimmed by 6 bases and J by 5 bases, leaving 13 bases between them. The CDR3 DNA follows: TGTGCCAGCAGGCCGACAGGATGGACTGAAGCTTTCTTT. Its protein is CASRPTGWTEAFF.

The chain links TRBV24-1 to TRBJ2-5, with TRBD1 matching over 7 bases. Germline CDR1 is KGHDR and CDR2 is SFDVKD. V shed 5 bases, J shed 5 bases, and the junction held 16 bases outside the gene matches. This CDR3 spans 17 amino acids. DNA of the CDR3: TGTGCCACCAGTGCCTCCGATTTCGGGACAGAGGGGGAGACCCAGTACTTC. Protein product: CATSASDFGTEGETQYF.

J is TRBJ1-6 and V is TRBV2; 7 bases align to TRBD1. This CDR3 spans 17 amino acids. V shed 8 bases, J shed 1 base, and the junction held 11 bases outside the gene matches. Looked up from germline, CDR1 is SNHLY and CDR2 is FYNNEI. For the CDR3, the DNA is TGTGCCAGCCGGTTGGACAGGAATTTTTCCTATAATTCACCCCTCCACTTT. Translated, it gives CASRLDRNFSYNSPLHF.

J is TRBJ2-7 and V is TRBV7-2; 10 nucleotides line up with TRBD1. V was pared by 3 bases and J by 2 bases, with 1 base of the junction left unmatched. From germline, CDR1 is SGHTA and CDR2 FQGNSA. The CDR3 loop spans 14 amino acids. The CDR3 region is CASSFGTGAYEQYF. The CDR3 nucleotides are TGTGCCAGCAGCTTCGGGACAGGGGCCTACGAGCAGTACTTC.

The V gene is TRBV7-9, the J gene TRBJ2-6; 9 bases map to TRBD1. Germline V gene data show CDR1 as SEHNR and CDR2 as FQNEAQ (reference sequence). Losses at the gene ends were 5 bases for V and 1 base for J; bases not matched to a gene: 6. This CDR3 comprises 17 residues. DNA of the CDR3: TGTGCCAGCAGCCGAGGACAGGGGATATCTGGGGCCAACGTCCTGACTTTC. Residues: CASSRGQGISGANVLTF.

This chain links TRBV4-2 with TRBJ2-3, with 12 positions matching TRBD2. Per the germline V gene, CDR1 is LGHNA and CDR2 is YNFKEQ. The CDR3 totals 19 residues. With 1 base clipped from V and 2 bases from J, the junction kept 10 bases outside the gene matches. CDR3 DNA sequence: TGTGCCAGCAGCCAAGGGGTCCTAGCGGGGGGGCGCGTCACAGATACGCAGTATTTT. It specifies CASSQGVLAGGRVTDTQYF.

The gene calls are TRBV9 and TRBJ2-5; 9 bases match TRBD2. Germline CDR1 is SGDLS and CDR2 is YYNGEE. The CDR3 runs 18 residues. With V trimmed by 0 bases and J by 0 bases, 9 bases remained unmatched. CDR3 in amino acids: CASSVEVSGGPYQETQYF. For the CDR3, the DNA is TGTGCCAGCAGCGTAGAGGTTAGCGGGGGTCCGTACCAAGAGACCCAGTACTTC. Filled out from reference TRBV9 and TRBJ2-5, the complete variable domain reads DSGVTQTPKHLITATGQRVTLRCSPRSGDLSVYWYQQSLDQGLQFLIQYYNGEERAKGNILERFSAQQFPDLHSELNLSSLELGDSALYFCASSVEVSGGPYQETQYFGPGTRLLVL.

As concerns this clone: A junction end diverges from the germline sequence, so it may reflect a read error. The V gene is TRBV4-2, the J gene TRBJ2-3; TRBD2 agrees at 7 bases. Germline V gene data show CDR1 as LGHNA and CDR2 as YNFKEQ. There are 16 residues in the CDR3. The CDR3 protein is CASNQGWASGGDTQYF. In nucleotides, the CDR3 is TGTGCCAGCAACCAAGGGTGGGCTAGCGGCGGGGATACGCAGTATTTT.

The chain is built from TRBV6-6 and TRBJ2-7; 9 bases match TRBD1. The CDR3 is 15 amino acids. Looked up from germline, CDR1 is MNHNY and CDR2 is SVGAGI (reference sequence). V was clipped by 10 bases and J by 3 bases; unmatched bases: 13. CDR3 in amino acids: CAIKLTGTGNYEQYF. The CDR3 nucleotides are TGTGCCATAAAACTCACCGGGACAGGGAACTACGAGCAGTACTTC.

The chain links TRBV6-5 to TRBJ2-7; no clear D. There are 14 residues in the CDR3. Germline V gives CDR1 MNHEY, CDR2 SVGAGI. The V and J ends lost 3 bases and 1 base respectively, with 10 bases between them. The CDR3 here is CASSYREVSYEQYF. In DNA form, the CDR3 reads TGTGCCAGCAGTTATAGAGAGGTTTCCTACGAGCAGTACTTC.